A selection of T cell receptor beta chains follows, all from one sample in a study of blood T cell repertoires in COVID-19. Produced via immunoSEQ multiplex PCR; TCRdb's table is partial and in-frame only. The sample yields 150,000 to 200,000 clones, about 90% seen once. Sequenced input: peripheral blood. All receptors come from a woman aged 60-75 years with COVID-19, enrolled during active disease. Each CDR3 is given with its conserved first and last residue. Fields, in order: J gene, clone size, D gene, V gene, CDR3 protein, CDR3 DNA. A D gene is named only where the DNA matches it firmly. Part of the rows lack a size; the others show once, few, many or a class for expanded clones.

TRBJ1-4 - TRBD1 TRBV2 CASNRPGQGTKFF TGTGCCAGCAACAGACCGGGACAGGGAACGAAGTTTTTT
TRBJ2-2 - - TRBV3-1/TRBV3-2 CASSQVADTGELFF TGTGCCAGCAGCCAAGTAGCGGACACCGGGGAGCTGTTTTTT
TRBJ2-7 - TRBD1 TRBV4-3 CASSPGTGGYEQYF TGCGCCAGCAGCCCCGGGACAGGAGGGTACGAGCAGTACTTC
TRBJ2-7 - - TRBV11-3 CASSPTGHEQYF TGTGCCAGCAGCCCAACAGGTCACGAGCAGTACTTC
TRBJ2-5 once TRBD2 TRBV5-6 CASSWGLKETQYF TGTGCCAGCAGCTGGGGACTAAAGGAGACCCAGTACTTC
TRBJ2-1 once - TRBV11-3 CASSLEGFHNEQFF TGTGCCAGCAGCTTGGAGGGTTTCCACAATGAGCAGTTCTTC
TRBJ2-5 - - TRBV28 CASSTSQETQYF TGTGCCAGCAGTACTAGCCAAGAGACCCAGTACTTC
TRBJ1-1 - TRBD1 TRBV5-1 CASSLARDSFTEAFF TGCGCCAGCAGCTTGGCCAGGGACAGTTTCACTGAAGCTTTCTTT
TRBJ2-2 - TRBD2 TRBV27 CASRSGRAEIGELFF TGTGCCAGCAGAAGCGGGAGGGCCGAGATCGGGGAGCTGTTTTTT
TRBJ2-1 - TRBD2 TRBV10-1 CASSGGGRAYNEQFF TGCGCCAGCAGTGGTGGCGGGAGGGCCTACAATGAGCAGTTCTTC
TRBJ2-3 - TRBD2 TRBV20-1 CSASILATSTDTQYF TGCAGTGCTAGTATACTAGCGACTAGCACAGATACGCAGTATTTT
TRBJ2-7 - - TRBV9 CASSVASLAFTYEQYF TGTGCCAGCAGCGTAGCCTCCCTAGCGTTCACCTACGAGCAGTACTTC
TRBJ2-2 - TRBD1 TRBV6-6 CASSTGGSSTGELFF TGTGCCAGCAGTACAGGGGGCTCGAGTACCGGGGAGCTGTTTTTT
TRBJ1-1 - TRBD1 TRBV15 CATAQGADSFF TGTGCCACCGCGCAGGGGGCCGACTCTTTCTTT
TRBJ2-2 - TRBD1 TRBV7-8 CASSLAAGGNTGELFF TGTGCCAGCAGCTTAGCGGCAGGGGGGAACACCGGGGAGCTGTTTTTT
TRBJ2-7 - - TRBV9 CASSVAPSGSYEQYF TGTGCCAGCAGCGTAGCGCCGAGCGGCTCCTACGAGCAGTACTTC
TRBJ1-2 - - TRBV30 CAWSRDGYTF TGTGCCTGGTCTCGAGATGGCTACACCTTC
TRBJ2-7 - TRBD1 TRBV6-5 CANDRGTQFSYEQYF TGTGCCAACGACAGGGGCACTCAGTTTTCTTACGAGCAGTACTTC
TRBJ1-1 - - TRBV18 CASSPRSLRTEAFF TGTGCCAGCTCACCAAGGTCCCTGAGGACTGAAGCTTTCTTT
TRBJ2-7 - TRBD1 TRBV19 CASSTRTGFEQYF TGTGCCAGTAGTACCAGGACAGGATTCGAGCAGTACTTC
TRBJ1-2 - TRBD1 TRBV18 CASSPADPGQGRIGYTF TGTGCCAGCTCACCGGCCGACCCAGGACAGGGGCGGATTGGCTACACCTTC
TRBJ1-3 - TRBD1 TRBV4-3 CASSPGTGKGNTIYF TGCGCCAGCAGCCCCGGGACAGGGAAGGGAAACACCATATATTTT
TRBJ1-2 - TRBD1 TRBV4-2 CASSQGGQGGYGYTF TGTGCCAGCAGCCAAGGGGGACAGGGGGGCTATGGCTACACCTTC
TRBJ1-5 - - TRBV24-1 CATARGSNQPQHF TGTGCCACGGCGAGAGGGAGCAATCAGCCCCAGCATTTT
TRBJ2-7 - TRBD1 TRBV7-9 CASSSWTGAMGWEQYF TGTGCCAGCAGCTCCTGGACAGGTGCTATGGGTTGGGAGCAGTACTTC
TRBJ1-6 once TRBD1 TRBV18 CASSPKRDRGHSPLHF TGTGCCAGCTCACCAAAACGGGACAGGGGGCACTCACCCCTCCACTTT
TRBJ2-1 - - TRBV24-1 CATSARGTATYNEQFF TGTGCCACCAGTGCACGCGGGACAGCAACCTACAATGAGCAGTTCTTC
TRBJ1-1 - TRBD1 TRBV4-3 CASSHPGQGGTEAFF TGCGCCAGCAGCCATCCAGGACAGGGGGGGACTGAAGCTTTCTTT